Below, one T cell receptor (beta chain) is given with its context. The data derive from a study of cytomegalovirus exposure and HLA in healthy donors. This PCR relied on a set of 60 Vbeta primers and 13 Jbeta primers. Assay: immunoSEQ multiplex PCR; the TCRdb copy retains only in-frame clones and omits some. The sample holds 150,000 to 200,000 clones, approximately 84% seen once. Trimming pared 6 bases from V and 1 base from J, leaving 7 bases between. CDR1 is SNHLY and CDR2 is FYNNEI in the germline V gene. CDR3 length equals 13 residues. The receptor's source is a female donor in good health and CMV-seronegative. The rearrangement uses TRBV2 and TRBJ1-5; D not resolved. Sample: PBMCs. This CDR3 is CASSRGSNQPQHF. The DNA for the CDR3 is TGTGCCAGCAGCCGAGGGAGCAATCAGCCCCAGCATTTT. Full variable domain (remainder filled in from reference TRBV2 and TRBJ1-5): EPEVTQTPSHQVTQMGQEVILRCVPISNHLYFYWYRQILGQKVEFLVSFYNNEISEKSEIFDDQFSVERPDGSNFTLKIRSTKLEDSAMYFCASSRGSNQPQHFGDGTRLSIL.